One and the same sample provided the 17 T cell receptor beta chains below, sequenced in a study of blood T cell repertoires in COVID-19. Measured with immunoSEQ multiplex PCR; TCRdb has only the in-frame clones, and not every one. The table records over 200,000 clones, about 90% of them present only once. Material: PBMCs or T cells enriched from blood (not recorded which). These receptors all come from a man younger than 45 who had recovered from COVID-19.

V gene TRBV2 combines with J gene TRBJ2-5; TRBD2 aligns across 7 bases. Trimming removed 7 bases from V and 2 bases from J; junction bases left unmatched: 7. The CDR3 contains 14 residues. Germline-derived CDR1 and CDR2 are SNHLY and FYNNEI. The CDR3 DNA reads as TGTGCCAGCAATAGGGAGGGCAAACAAGAGACCCAGTACTTC. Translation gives CASNREGKQETQYF.

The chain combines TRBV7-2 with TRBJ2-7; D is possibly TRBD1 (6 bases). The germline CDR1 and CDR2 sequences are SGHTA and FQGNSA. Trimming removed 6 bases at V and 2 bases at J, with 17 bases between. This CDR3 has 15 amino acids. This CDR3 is CASSQPGTSPYEQYF. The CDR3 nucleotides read TGTGCCAGCAGTCAACCCGGGACATCTCCCTACGAGCAGTACTTC. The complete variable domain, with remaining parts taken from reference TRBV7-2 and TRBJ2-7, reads GAGVSQSPSNKVTEKGKDVELRCDPISGHTALYWYRQSLGQGLEFLIYFQGNSAPDKSGLPSDRFSAERTGGSVSTLTIQRTQQEDSAVYLCASSQPGTSPYEQYFGPGTRLTVT.

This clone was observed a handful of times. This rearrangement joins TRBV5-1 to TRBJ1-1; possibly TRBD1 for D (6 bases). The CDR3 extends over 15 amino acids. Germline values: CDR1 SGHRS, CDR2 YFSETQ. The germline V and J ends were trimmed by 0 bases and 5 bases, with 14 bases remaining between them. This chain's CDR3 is CASSLDRDRWTEAFF. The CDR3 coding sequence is TGCGCCAGCAGCTTGGACAGGGATAGGTGGACTGAAGCTTTCTTT. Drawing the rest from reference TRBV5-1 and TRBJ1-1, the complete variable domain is KAGVTQTPRYLIKTRGQQVTLSCSPISGHRSVSWYQQTPGQGLQFLFEYFSETQRNKGNFPGRFSGRQFSNSRSEMNVSTLELGDSALYLCASSLDRDRWTEAFFGQGTRLTVV.

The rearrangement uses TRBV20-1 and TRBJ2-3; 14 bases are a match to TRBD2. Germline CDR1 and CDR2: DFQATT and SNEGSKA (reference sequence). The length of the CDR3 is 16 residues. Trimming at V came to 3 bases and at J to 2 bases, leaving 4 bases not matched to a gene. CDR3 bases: TGCAGTGCTAGTTGGACTAGCGGGAGGCTCACAGATACGCAGTATTTT. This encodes CSASWTSGRLTDTQYF.

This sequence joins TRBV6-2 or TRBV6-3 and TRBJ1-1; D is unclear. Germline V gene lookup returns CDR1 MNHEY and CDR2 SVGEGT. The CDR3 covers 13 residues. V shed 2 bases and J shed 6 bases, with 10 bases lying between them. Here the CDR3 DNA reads TGTGCCAGCAGTTACGTGTCAGGCCCTGAAGCTTTCTTT. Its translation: CASSYVSGPEAFF.

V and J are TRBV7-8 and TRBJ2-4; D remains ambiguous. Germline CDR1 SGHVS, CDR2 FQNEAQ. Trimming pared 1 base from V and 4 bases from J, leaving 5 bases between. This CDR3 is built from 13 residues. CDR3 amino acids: CASSLGAKNIQYF. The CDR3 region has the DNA TGTGCCAGCAGCTTAGGAGCTAAAAACATTCAGTACTTC.

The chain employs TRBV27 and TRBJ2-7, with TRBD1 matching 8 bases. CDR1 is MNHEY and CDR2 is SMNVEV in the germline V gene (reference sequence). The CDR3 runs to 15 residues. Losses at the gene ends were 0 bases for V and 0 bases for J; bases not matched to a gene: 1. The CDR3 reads CASSLSGQGSYEQYF. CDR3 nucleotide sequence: TGTGCCAGCAGTTTATCAGGACAGGGCTCCTACGAGCAGTACTTC.

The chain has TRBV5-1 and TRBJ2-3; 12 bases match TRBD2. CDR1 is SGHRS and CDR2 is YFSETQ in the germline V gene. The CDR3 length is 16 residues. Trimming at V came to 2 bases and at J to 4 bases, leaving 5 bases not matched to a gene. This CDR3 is CASSFLAGGVADTQYF. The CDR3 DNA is TGCGCCAGCAGCTTTCTAGCGGGAGGGGTGGCAGATACGCAGTATTTT. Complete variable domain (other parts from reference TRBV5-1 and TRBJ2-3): KAGVTQTPRYLIKTRGQQVTLSCSPISGHRSVSWYQQTPGQGLQFLFEYFSETQRNKGNFPGRFSGRQFSNSRSEMNVSTLELGDSALYLCASSFLAGGVADTQYFGPGTRLTVL.

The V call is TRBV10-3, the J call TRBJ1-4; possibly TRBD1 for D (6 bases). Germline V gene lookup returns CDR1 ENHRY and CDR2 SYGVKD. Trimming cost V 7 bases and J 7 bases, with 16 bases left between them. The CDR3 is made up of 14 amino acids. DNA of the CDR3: TGTGCCATCACCCCCACAGGGAGGGGTGAAAAACTGTTTTTT. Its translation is CAITPTGRGEKLFF.

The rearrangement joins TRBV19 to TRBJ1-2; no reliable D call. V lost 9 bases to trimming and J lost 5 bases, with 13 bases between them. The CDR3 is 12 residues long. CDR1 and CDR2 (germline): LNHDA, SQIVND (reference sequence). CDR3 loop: CARPTGEYGYTF. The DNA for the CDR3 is TGTGCCAGACCGACCGGGGAATATGGCTACACCTTC.

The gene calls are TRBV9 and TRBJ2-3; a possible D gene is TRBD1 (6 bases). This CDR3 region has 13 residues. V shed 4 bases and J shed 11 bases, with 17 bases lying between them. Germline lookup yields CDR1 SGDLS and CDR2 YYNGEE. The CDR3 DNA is TGTGCCAGCAGCCGCACAGGGCGGATATTGCAGTATTTT. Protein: CASSRTGRILQYF.

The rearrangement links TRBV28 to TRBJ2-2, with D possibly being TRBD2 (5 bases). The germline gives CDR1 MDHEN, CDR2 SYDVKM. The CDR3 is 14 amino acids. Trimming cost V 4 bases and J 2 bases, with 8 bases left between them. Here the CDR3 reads CASSSRANTGELFF. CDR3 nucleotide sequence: TGTGCCAGCAGTTCGCGGGCCAACACCGGGGAGCTGTTTTTT.

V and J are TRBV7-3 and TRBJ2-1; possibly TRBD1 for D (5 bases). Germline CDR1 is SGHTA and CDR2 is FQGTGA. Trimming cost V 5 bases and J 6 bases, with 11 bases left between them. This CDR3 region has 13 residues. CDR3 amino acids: CASSPTTGNEQFF. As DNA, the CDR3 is TGTGCCAGCAGCCCCACTACAGGCAATGAGCAGTTCTTC. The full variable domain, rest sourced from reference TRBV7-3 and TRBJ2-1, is GAGVSQTPSNKVTEKGKYVELRCDPISGHTALYWYRQSLGQGPEFLIYFQGTGAADDSGLPNDRFFAVRPEGSVSTLKIQRTERGDSAVYLCASSPTTGNEQFFGPGTRLTVL.

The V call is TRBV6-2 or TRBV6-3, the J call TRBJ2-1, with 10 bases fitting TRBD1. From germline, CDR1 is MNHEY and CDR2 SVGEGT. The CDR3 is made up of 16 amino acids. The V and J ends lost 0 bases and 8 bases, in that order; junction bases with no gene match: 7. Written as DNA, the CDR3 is TGTGCCAGCAGTTACTCGCCGGGACAGGGGCGAGATGAGCAGTTCTTC. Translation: CASSYSPGQGRDEQFF.

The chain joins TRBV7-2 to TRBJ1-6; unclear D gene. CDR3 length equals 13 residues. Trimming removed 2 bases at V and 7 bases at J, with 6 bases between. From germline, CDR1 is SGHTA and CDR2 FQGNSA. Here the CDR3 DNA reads TGTGCCAGCAGCTTATGGGCAAATTCACCCCTCCACTTT. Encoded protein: CASSLWANSPLHF.

CDR3 loop: CASSPTGGTNSPLHF. In DNA form, the CDR3 reads TGTGCCAGCAGCCCGACAGGGGGTACTAATTCACCCCTCCACTTT. The genes are TRBV4-2 and TRBJ1-6, with 9 bases identical to TRBD1. There are 15 residues in the CDR3. V gave up 4 bases and J gave up 6 bases; unmatched junction bases: 4. Germline V gene sequence: CDR1 LGHNA, CDR2 YNFKEQ.

In DNA, the CDR3 is TGTGCCAGCAGCAAACCGGGACAGGGTGATGAGCAGTTCTTC. Translation gives CASSKPGQGDEQFF. The chain employs TRBV11-3 and TRBJ2-1; the match to TRBD1 covers 9 bases. V lost 5 bases and J lost 8; bases outside the gene matches: 7. The CDR3 loop spans 14 amino acids. CDR1 is SGHNT, CDR2 YENEEA, per germline.